A single sample gave rise to the 25 T cell receptor beta chains below, sequenced in a study of cytomegalovirus exposure and HLA in healthy donors. This PCR relied on a set of 60 Vbeta primers and 13 Jbeta primers. Clones were sequenced by immunoSEQ multiplex PCR, and TCRdb holds only the in-frame ones, with some missing. In total, the table holds about 70,000 clones. The sequenced sample consisted of PBMCs. The receptors originated from a female donor in good health and CMV-seropositive.

The chain employs TRBV6-6 and TRBJ2-1; 8 bases are shared with TRBD2. With 0 bases clipped from V and 10 bases from J, the junction kept 5 bases outside the gene matches. CDR1 and CDR2 from the germline V gene are MNHNY and SVGAGI (reference sequence). The length of the CDR3 is 14 residues. The CDR3 sequence: CASSYSSGGAEQFF. The CDR3 bases are TGTGCCAGCAGTTACTCGAGCGGGGGCGCAGAGCAGTTCTTC.

The DNA for the CDR3 is TGTGCCAGTAGTTCTCCAGGAGGCGTGTACGAGCAGTACTTC. As protein: CASSSPGGVYEQYF. This chain uses TRBV19 with TRBJ2-7; the D gene is possibly TRBD2 (5 bases). The CDR3 extends over 14 amino acids. Germline V gene data show CDR1 as LNHDA and CDR2 as SQIVND (reference sequence). The germline V and J ends were trimmed by 5 bases and 4 bases, with 15 bases remaining between them. Full variable domain (remainder filled in from reference TRBV19 and TRBJ2-7): DGGITQSPKYLFRKEGQNVTLSCEQNLNHDAMYWYRQDPGQGLRLIYYSQIVNDFQKGDIAEGYSVSREKKESFPLTVTSAQKNPTAFYLCASSSPGGVYEQYFGPGTRLTVT.

The genes are TRBV30 and TRBJ2-2, with TRBD2 matching 7 bases. Trimming took 2 bases from V and 4 from J; bases not matched to a gene: 7. Germline assignment: CDR1 GTSNPN and CDR2 SVGIG (reference sequence). The CDR3 is 15 amino acids. CDR3 protein: CAWSLGGPVTGELFF. In nucleotides, the CDR3 is TGTGCCTGGAGTTTGGGAGGGCCCGTCACCGGGGAGCTGTTTTTT.

The genes are TRBV11-2 and TRBJ1-4; 9 nucleotides agree with TRBD1. Per the germline V gene, CDR1 is SGHAT and CDR2 is FQNNGV. V gave up 1 base and J gave up 8 bases; unmatched junction bases: 8. The CDR3 runs 16 residues. In nucleotides, the CDR3 is TGTGCCAGCAGCTTAGTTCCGGGACAGGGTGAAGAAAAACTGTTTTTT. This translates into CASSLVPGQGEEKLFF.

The chain links TRBV18 to TRBJ1-5, with D perhaps matching TRBD1 (6 bases). The CDR3 consists of 15 residues. Trimming removed 5 bases from V and 1 base from J, with 12 bases in between. Germline V lookup: CDR1 KGHSH, CDR2 LQKENI. The CDR3 sequence is CASSYGTPSNQPQHF. The CDR3 DNA follows: TGTGCCAGCTCATACGGGACACCGAGCAATCAGCCCCAGCATTTT.

The chain employs TRBV10-3 and TRBJ1-6; TRBD1 matches at 7 bases. V trimming: 0 bases; J trimming: 0 bases; junction bases outside the gene matches: 14. CDR1 and CDR2 from the germline V gene are ENHRY and SYGVKD. The CDR3 runs 21 residues. The CDR3 sequence: CAISESNPGTAISSYNSPLHF. The CDR3 DNA reads as TGTGCCATCAGTGAGTCCAACCCCGGGACAGCTATTAGCTCCTATAATTCACCCCTCCACTTT.

The chain employs TRBV28 and TRBJ2-1; 8 bases agree with TRBD1. There are 16 residues in the CDR3. The V gene's germline CDR1 is MDHEN and CDR2 SYDVKM. Germline trimming cut 8 bases from V and 6 bases from J; bases unmatched to any gene: 15. Here the CDR3 DNA reads TGTGCCAGCCTGACGACGGCGGACAGGGAGCGCAATGAGCAGTTCTTC. Translation: CASLTTADRERNEQFF.

This rearrangement joins TRBV6-5 to TRBJ1-3; D uncertain. Germline CDR1 reads MNHEY; CDR2 reads SVGAGI. This CDR3 is 15 amino acids long. Trimming removed 8 bases at V and 0 bases at J, with 14 bases between. Here the CDR3 reads CASGQTPGSGNTIYF. CDR3 DNA: TGTGCCAGCGGTCAGACACCCGGCTCTGGAAACACCATATATTTT.

The chain couples TRBV7-9 to TRBJ1-4; D call uncertain. CDR1 SEHNR and CDR2 FQNEAQ come from the germline V gene (reference sequence). The V and J ends lost 5 bases and 0 bases respectively, with 7 bases between them. This CDR3 region has 14 residues. This chain's CDR3 is CASSEGSTNEKLFF. CDR3 DNA: TGTGCCAGCAGCGAGGGATCAACTAATGAAAAACTGTTTTTT. The variable domain in full, with the rest retrieved from reference TRBV7-9 and TRBJ1-4, is DTGVSQNPRHKITKRGQNVTFRCDPISEHNRLYWYRQTLGQGPEFLTYFQNEAQLEKSRLLSDRFSAERPKGSFSTLEIQRTEQGDSAMYLCASSEGSTNEKLFFGSGTQLSVL.

V and J are TRBV19 and TRBJ1-5; D ambiguous. The CDR3 is 15 amino acids. Germline CDR1 reads LNHDA; CDR2 reads SQIVND (reference sequence). Trimming removed 4 bases from V and 5 bases from J, with 15 bases in between. For the CDR3, the DNA is TGTGCCAGTAGTACCCTAGGAGGGTACGATCAGCCCCAGCATTTT. It codes for CASSTLGGYDQPQHF.

As concerns this clone: The junction differs from germline at one of its ends, possibly a read error. The sample holds other DNA sequences that translate to the same CDR3. The chain employs TRBV7-7 and TRBJ2-1; 7 bases are shared with TRBD2. CDR1 is SSHAT and CDR2 is FNYEAQ in the germline V gene (reference sequence). The CDR3 has 17 residues. CDR3 nucleotides: TGTGCTAGCAGCTCCTGGCCAGAGGGCGGGAGCAACAATGAGCAGTTCTTC. As protein: CASSSWPEGGSNNEQFF.

The chain uses TRBV10-3 and TRBJ1-5; the D is unclear. Germline values: CDR1 ENHRY, CDR2 SYGVKD. V was trimmed by 4 bases and J by 9 bases, leaving 10 bases between them. The length of the CDR3 is 12 residues. The CDR3 DNA is TGTGCCATCAGTGCAGAGGCCCGGCCCCAGCATTTT. Translated, it gives CAISAEARPQHF.

The chain uses TRBV9 and TRBJ2-1; 10 nucleotides agree with TRBD2. The V segment lost 3 bases and the J segment 4 bases; nucleotides outside the gene matches: 4. Germline loops: CDR1 SGDLS, CDR2 YYNGEE. The CDR3 is 15 residues long. The CDR3 nucleotides read TGTGCCAGCAGCGGAGCGGGAGGGGGGTACAATGAGCAGTTCTTC. Residues: CASSGAGGGYNEQFF.

The rearrangement uses TRBV7-2 and TRBJ2-7; TRBD2 matches at 9 bases. This CDR3 contains 14 residues. Trimming took 2 bases from V and 5 from J; bases not matched to a gene: 4. Germline CDR1 is SGHTA and CDR2 is FQGNSA. The CDR3 region is CASSLRASGDEQYF. In DNA, the CDR3 is TGTGCCAGCAGCTTAAGGGCTAGCGGGGACGAGCAGTACTTC.

The chain combines TRBV4-1 with TRBJ1-2; 7 nucleotides line up with TRBD1. After removal of 1 base from V and 3 bases from J, the junction contained 5 bases not matched to a gene. CDR3 length: 15 amino acids. The germline V gene encodes CDR1 MGHRA and CDR2 YSYEKL. CDR3 residues: CASSQVHQGDYGYTF. In DNA, the CDR3 is TGCGCCAGCAGCCAAGTTCATCAGGGGGACTATGGCTACACCTTC.

The chain links TRBV7-3 to TRBJ1-6; no clear D. Looked up from germline, CDR1 is SGHTA and CDR2 is FQGTGA. CDR3 length: 17 amino acids. Trimming pared 3 bases from V and 1 base from J, leaving 13 bases between. The CDR3 DNA reads as TGTGCCAGCAGCTTGTACACGGGTGTGTCCTATAATTCACCCCTCCACTTT. This gives the protein CASSLYTGVSYNSPLHF.

The V gene is TRBV18, the J gene TRBJ1-6, with 7 bases that match TRBD1. The germline CDR1 and CDR2 sequences are KGHSH and LQKENI. CDR3 size: 18 residues. Trimming removed 3 bases from V and 8 bases from J; junction bases left unmatched: 16. CDR3: CASSPNTGERFGHSPLHF. The CDR3 DNA follows: TGTGCCAGCTCACCTAATACAGGGGAAAGATTTGGGCATTCACCCCTCCACTTT.

The rearrangement joins TRBV6-5 to TRBJ2-2; D might be TRBD1 (5 bases). Germline V gives CDR1 MNHEY, CDR2 SVGAGI. Trimming pared 6 bases from V and 4 bases from J, leaving 9 bases between. The CDR3 runs 13 residues. The CDR3 loop is CASSRVGTGELFF. In DNA, the CDR3 is TGTGCCAGCAGCAGGGTGGGCACCGGGGAGCTGTTTTTT.

The V call is TRBV5-6, the J call TRBJ1-1; 8 bases match TRBD1. Germline lookup yields CDR1 SGHDT and CDR2 YYEEEE. This CDR3 is 14 amino acids long. J gave up 2 bases and V 2 bases, and 2 bases lay outside the gene matches. The CDR3 nucleotides are TGTGCCAGCAGCTTCTCAGGGGGCAACACTGAAGCTTTCTTT. Protein sequence: CASSFSGGNTEAFF. The full variable domain, in which reference TRBV5-6 and TRBJ1-1 provide the parts outside the CDR3, is DAGVTQSPTHLIKTRGQQVTLRCSPKSGHDTVSWYQQALGQGPQFIFQYYEEEERQRGNFPDRFSGHQFPNYSSELNVNALLLGDSALYLCASSFSGGNTEAFFGQGTRLTVV.

This chain links TRBV6-1 with TRBJ1-1; no firm D call. V was trimmed by 10 bases and J by 0 bases, leaving 12 bases between them. CDR1 is MNHNS and CDR2 is SASEGT in the germline V gene. This CDR3 spans 13 amino acids. DNA of the CDR3: TGTGCCACCGCGGCGTCTATGAACACTGAAGCTTTCTTT. This sequence encodes CATAASMNTEAFF.

V is TRBV11-2 and J is TRBJ2-7; D is possibly TRBD2 (5 bases). V was shortened by 1 base and J by 4 bases, with 17 bases between the two germline ends. CDR3 length: 16 amino acids. Germline values: CDR1 SGHAT, CDR2 FQNNGV. The CDR3 reads CASSLGTVYQTYEQYF. CDR3 in DNA: TGTGCCAGCAGCTTAGGGACTGTGTATCAAACTTACGAGCAGTACTTC.

The chain couples TRBV5-4 to TRBJ2-6; D may be TRBD1 (6 bases). Trimming stripped 3 bases from V and 4 bases from J, with 20 bases between. CDR1 and CDR2 from the germline V gene are SGHNT and YYREEE (reference sequence). This CDR3 is 18 amino acids long. CDR3 nucleotides: TGTGCCAGCAGCTCCGGACAGCCCACCGGTATCGGGGCCAACGTCCTGACTTTC. This gives the protein CASSSGQPTGIGANVLTF.

J is TRBJ2-1 and V is TRBV25-1; no clear D gene. CDR1 and CDR2 from the germline V gene are MGHDK and SYGVNS. Trimming left V 4 bases short and J 9 bases short, with 7 bases between. CDR3 length: 11 residues. CDR3 protein: CASSVMAEQFF. CDR3 in DNA: TGTGCCAGCAGTGTTATGGCTGAGCAGTTCTTC.

V is TRBV9 and J is TRBJ2-2; 10 bases line up with TRBD1. Germline values: CDR1 SGDLS, CDR2 YYNGEE. CDR3 size: 16 residues. The ends lost 3 bases at V and 3 bases at J; junction bases unmatched: 5. CDR3 sequence reads: CASSAEDRGHTGELFF. DNA of the CDR3: TGTGCCAGCAGCGCAGAAGACAGGGGGCACACCGGGGAGCTGTTTTTT.

This CDR3 reads CASSSVGGSNTGELFF. CDR3 DNA: TGTGCCAGCAGTTCGGTTGGAGGCTCGAACACCGGGGAGCTGTTTTTT. V is TRBV7-9 and J is TRBJ2-2, with a possible D match to TRBD2 (5 bases). The CDR3 length is 16 residues. Trimming took 6 bases from V and 0 from J, leaving 14 bases between them. Germline CDR1 is SEHNR and CDR2 is FQNEAQ (reference sequence).